Shown below are 8 T cell receptor beta chains from a single sample sequenced in a study of T cell responses to AZD1222 COVID-19 vaccine (dated by TCRdb to about 2021). The library was obtained by the immunoSEQ multiplex PCR assay. As stored in TCRdb, this immuneACCESS dataset retains in-frame rearrangements with V and J assigned. A fraction of the clones does not appear; measured against another copy, unresolved V genes explain less than half of the discrepancy, and the remainder lacks a known reason. The sample yields around 80,000 clones; roughly 88% were counted once. The ten largest clones add up to 11% of the sample. Interpreted using the paper, the time point label stands for: baseline before first vaccination. The specimen was peripheral blood, collected on day 0 of AZD1222 vaccination. These receptors were taken from an adult in good health.

CDR3 sequence (DNA): TGTGCCAGCAGCTTAGAGGGCGGAGGTGGGGCCAACGTCCTGACTTTC. Translation gives CASSLEGGGGANVLTF. This chain links TRBV7-7 with TRBJ2-6; a weak D match, TRBD2 (5 bases). There are 16 residues in the CDR3. Trimming removed 1 base at V and 3 bases at J, with 10 bases between. CDR1 SSHAT and CDR2 FNYEAQ come from the germline V gene (reference sequence). Supplemented by reference TRBV7-7 and TRBJ2-6, the full variable domain reads GAGVSQSPRYKVTKRGQDVTLRCDPISSHATLYWYQQALGQGPEFLTYFNYEAQPDKSGLPSDRFSAERPEGSISTLTIQRTEQRDSAMYRCASSLEGGGGANVLTFGAGSRLTVL.

The rearrangement links TRBV5-1 to TRBJ1-6; weak D call: TRBD1 (5 bases). From germline, CDR1 is SGHRS and CDR2 YFSETQ. The germline V and J ends were trimmed by 3 bases and 5 bases, with 21 bases remaining between them. CDR3 size: 18 residues. CDR3 bases: TGCGCCAGCAGCTCGGATGGCGGGGCAATTAGACATAATTCACCCCTCCACTTT. Translated, it gives CASSSDGGAIRHNSPLHF.

This clone was picked up one time. This chain connects TRBV10-2 to TRBJ1-2; no clear D. V was pared by 5 bases and J by 5 bases, with 9 bases between. This CDR3 region has 12 residues. Germline CDR1 and CDR2: WSHSY and SAAADI. The CDR3 DNA reads TGCGCCAGCAGTCCGGAAACTTATGGCTACACCTTC. Its translation is CASSPETYGYTF.

The chain is built from TRBV7-9 and TRBJ2-4, with a tentative D call TRBD2 (5 bases). This CDR3 contains 15 residues. Trimming cost V 5 bases and J 8 bases, with 19 bases left between them. Germline loops: CDR1 SEHNR, CDR2 FQNEAQ (reference sequence). DNA of the CDR3: TGTGCCAGCAGCCCCTCGGCTAGCCGGCTTGACATTCAGTACTTC. Its protein is CASSPSASRLDIQYF. Supplemented by reference TRBV7-9 and TRBJ2-4, the full variable domain reads DTGVSQNPRHKITKRGQNVTFRCDPISEHNRLYWYRQTLGQGPEFLTYFQNEAQLEKSRLLSDRFSAERPKGSFSTLEIQRTEQGDSAMYLCASSPSASRLDIQYFGAGTRLSVL.

This rearrangement joins TRBV19 to TRBJ1-4; D is possibly TRBD1 (5 bases). Germline loops: CDR1 LNHDA, CDR2 SQIVND (reference sequence). This CDR3 spans 13 amino acids. V lost 5 bases and J lost 7, with 11 bases in between. The CDR3, as DNA: TGTGCCAGTAGTTGGCAGGGCCGTGAAAAACTGTTTTTT. Amino acids: CASSWQGREKLFF.

The chain recombines TRBV10-3 with TRBJ2-1; TRBD2 matches at 10 bases. Germline V gene lookup returns CDR1 ENHRY and CDR2 SYGVKD. The J segment lost 1 base and the V segment lost 11 bases, leaving 17 bases of the junction unmatched. The CDR3 is made up of 18 amino acids. The CDR3 sequence is CAAQGDSGRFGSYNEQFF. Here the CDR3 DNA reads TGTGCCGCACAAGGGGATAGCGGGAGGTTCGGGTCCTACAATGAGCAGTTCTTC.

The CDR3 region has the DNA TGTGCCAGCAGCGCAACACAGGGCCCGGGTGGGGCCCAGTACTTC. Encoded protein: CASSATQGPGGAQYF. The gene calls are TRBV6-5 and TRBJ2-5; TRBD1 is a possible D gene (6 bases). The germline V and J ends were trimmed by 6 bases and 9 bases, with 23 bases remaining between them. The germline gives CDR1 MNHEY, CDR2 SVGAGI. This CDR3 region has 15 residues.

The chain uses TRBV29-1 and TRBJ1-5; the D is unclear. CDR3 length: 15 residues. Germline loops: CDR1 SQVTM, CDR2 ANQGSEA. V lost 6 bases and J lost 2, with 17 bases in between. The CDR3, as DNA: TGCAGCGTGTCTGATGGCTGGCTTGGCAATCAGCCCCAGCATTTT. It codes for CSVSDGWLGNQPQHF.